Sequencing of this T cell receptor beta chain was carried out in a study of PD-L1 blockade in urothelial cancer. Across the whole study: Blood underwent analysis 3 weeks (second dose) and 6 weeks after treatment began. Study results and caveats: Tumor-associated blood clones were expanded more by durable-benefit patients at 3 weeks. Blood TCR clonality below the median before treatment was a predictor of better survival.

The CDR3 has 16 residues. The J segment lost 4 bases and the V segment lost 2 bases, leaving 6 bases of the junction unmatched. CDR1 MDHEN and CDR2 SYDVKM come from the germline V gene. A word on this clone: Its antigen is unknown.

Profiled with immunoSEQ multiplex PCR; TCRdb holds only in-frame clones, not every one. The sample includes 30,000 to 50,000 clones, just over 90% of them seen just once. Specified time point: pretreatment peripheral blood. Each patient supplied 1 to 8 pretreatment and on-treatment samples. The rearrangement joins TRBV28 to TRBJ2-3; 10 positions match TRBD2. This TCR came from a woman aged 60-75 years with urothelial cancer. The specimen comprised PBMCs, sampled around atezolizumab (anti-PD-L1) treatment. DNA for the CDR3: TGTGCCAGCAGTTTAAGGGGACTAGCGATCGCAGATACGCAGTATTTT. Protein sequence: CASSLRGLAIADTQYF.